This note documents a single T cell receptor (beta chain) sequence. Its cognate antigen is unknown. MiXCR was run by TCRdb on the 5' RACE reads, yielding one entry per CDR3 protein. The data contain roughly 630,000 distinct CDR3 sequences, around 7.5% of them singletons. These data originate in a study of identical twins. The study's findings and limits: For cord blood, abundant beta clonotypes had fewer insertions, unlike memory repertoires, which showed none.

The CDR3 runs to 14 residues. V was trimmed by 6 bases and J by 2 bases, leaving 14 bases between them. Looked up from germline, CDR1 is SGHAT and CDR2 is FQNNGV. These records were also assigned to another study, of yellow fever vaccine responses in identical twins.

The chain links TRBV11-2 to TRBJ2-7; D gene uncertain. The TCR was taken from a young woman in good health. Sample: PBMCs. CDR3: CASRSASAAYEQYF. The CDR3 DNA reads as TGTGCCAGCAGGTCCGCTTCGGCTGCCTACGAGCAGTACTTC.